What follows are 27 T cell receptor beta chains derived from one specimen sequenced in a study of spatial heterogeneity in lung cancer. Time point reported: sample taken at primary tumor resection. Each CDR3 protein is one row after TCRdb ran MiXCR on the 5' RACE reads. The sample gives about 23,000 distinct CDR3 sequences, approximately 4.8% of which show up once; about 5% is in the top ten. The material was PBMCs, obtained at surgery. Source of these receptors: a male donor with early-stage non-small cell lung cancer.

This clonotype was seen repeatedly, ten times or more. The J gene is TRBJ2-3, the V gene TRBV18, with no clear D. V lost 5 bases to trimming and J lost 2 bases, with 5 bases between them. The CDR3 has 12 amino acids. CDR1 and CDR2 from the germline V gene are KGHSH and LQKENI. Written as DNA, the CDR3 is TGTGCCAGCTCATCAGTCACAGATACGCAGTATTTT. Translated, it gives CASSSVTDTQYF.

The table lists this clonotype with many counts. The genes are TRBV12-3 or TRBV12-4 and TRBJ2-2; D unresolved. This CDR3 is built from 13 residues. V lost 3 bases and J 3 bases, leaving 5 bases between the germline ends. This CDR3 is CASSFGYTGELFF. For the CDR3, the DNA is TGTGCCAGCAGTTTCGGGTACACCGGGGAGCTGTTTTTT.

Many counts were recorded for this clonotype. A junction end diverges from the germline sequence, so it may reflect a read error. V usage is TRBV6-6 and J usage is TRBJ2-3; 9 bases are a match to TRBD1. This CDR3 is 15 amino acids long. CDR1 and CDR2 (germline): MNHNY, SVGAGI (reference sequence). CDR3 amino acids: CASSYSMVADRGSDF. CDR3 nucleotides: TGTGCCAGCAGTTACTCGATGGTGGCGGACAGGGGTTCGGATTTT.

This clonotype was seen repeatedly, ten times or more. The chain joins TRBV20-1 to TRBJ2-2; no definite D call. CDR1 and CDR2 (germline): DFQATT, SNEGSKA (reference sequence). The CDR3 sequence is 14 residues long. V lost 2 bases and J lost 3, with 10 bases in between. The CDR3 DNA follows: TGCAGTGCTAGATCCAGACCTCACACCGGGGAGCTGTTTTTT. Residues: CSARSRPHTGELFF.

At least ten counts were recorded for this clonotype. The V and J genes are TRBV28 and TRBJ2-5; perhaps TRBD1 as D (6 bases). Germline V lookup: CDR1 MDHEN, CDR2 SYDVKM. The V and J ends lost 6 bases and 1 base respectively, with 12 bases between them. The CDR3 has 14 residues. The CDR3 protein is CASSQGTFQETQYF. The CDR3 DNA sequence: TGTGCCAGCAGCCAAGGGACATTCCAAGAGACCCAGTACTTC.

This clonotype was seen repeatedly, ten times or more. V and J are TRBV11-2 and TRBJ2-2; tentative D call: TRBD2 (6 bases). CDR1 is SGHAT and CDR2 is FQNNGV in the germline V gene. Trimming removed 3 bases at V and 10 bases at J, with 12 bases between. The CDR3 consists of 13 residues. The CDR3 region is CASSFARDSELFF. The CDR3 bases are TGTGCCAGCAGCTTCGCAAGGGACTCGGAGCTGTTTTTT.

This clonotype was recorded at least ten times. The genes are TRBV7-8 and TRBJ1-5; D perhaps matches TRBD1 (6 bases). Germline lookup yields CDR1 SGHVS and CDR2 FQNEAQ. The V end lost 1 base, the J end lost 5 bases, and 15 bases lay between the germline ends. There are 16 residues in the CDR3. The CDR3, as DNA: TGTGCCAGCAGCTTAGTCCCCAGGGGTTCGGATCAGCCCCAGCATTTT. Translating gives CASSLVPRGSDQPQHF.

This clonotype showed up just a few times. The CDR3 region is CASSTTLHRGRRTGELFF. DNA for the CDR3: TGTGCCAGCAGTACGACCTTACACAGGGGGCGGAGGACCGGGGAGCTGTTTTTT. This chain uses TRBV6-5 with TRBJ2-2; 9 bases map to TRBD1. This CDR3 comprises 18 residues. Per the germline V gene, CDR1 is MNHEY and CDR2 is SVGAGI. J lost 5 bases, V lost 5 bases, and 15 bases had no gene match.

This clonotype is medium-sized. The chain recombines TRBV7-9 with TRBJ1-2; D is undetermined. Deletions cut 5 bases from V and 4 bases from J, with 11 bases between. The germline V gene encodes CDR1 SEHNR and CDR2 FQNEAQ (reference sequence). The CDR3 is made up of 13 amino acids. The CDR3, as DNA: TGTGCCAGCAGCCCTACGACCACCTATGGCTACACCTTC. Translated: CASSPTTTYGYTF. The variable domain in full, with the rest retrieved from reference TRBV7-9 and TRBJ1-2, is DTGVSQNPRHKITKRGQNVTFRCDPISEHNRLYWYRQTLGQGPEFLTYFQNEAQLEKSRLLSDRFSAERPKGSFSTLEIQRTEQGDSAMYLCASSPTTTYGYTFGSGTRLTVV.

This chain joins TRBV15 and TRBJ2-2; 8 bases agree with TRBD2. Unmatched junction bases numbered 9, after V lost 3 bases and J lost 6 bases. Germline loops: CDR1 LNHNV, CDR2 YYDKDF (reference sequence). This CDR3 is 16 amino acids long. CDR3 nucleotides: TGTGCCACCAGCAGCTACGGGACTAGTCGATCCGGGGAGCTGTTTTTT. Amino acids: CATSSYGTSRSGELFF. The variable domain in full, completed from reference TRBV15 and TRBJ2-2, reads DAMVIQNPRYQVTQFGKPVTLSCSQTLNHNVMYWYQQKSSQAPKLLFHYYDKDFNNEADTPDNFQSRRPNTSFCFLDIRSPGLGDTAMYLCATSSYGTSRSGELFFGEGSRLTVL.

This clonotype was recorded at least ten times. The chain carries TRBV21-1 and TRBJ2-7; the table's D call of TRBD2 was not tested on the DNA. TRBV21-1 is deemed a pseudogene. The CDR3 runs to 15 residues. The CDR3 nucleotides read TGTGCCAGCACCGAGCGGGAGGGCCGTCCCTACGAGCAGTACTTC. It translates to CASTEREGRPYEQYF.

This clonotype was found many times. The chain uses TRBV5-6 and TRBJ2-2; D unclear. The CDR3 has 12 amino acids. Trimming took off 1 base at V and 6 bases at J, with 4 bases between the two ends. The germline V gene encodes CDR1 SGHDT and CDR2 YYEEEE. The CDR3 reads CASSLRPGELFF. CDR3 bases: TGTGCCAGCAGCTTGAGACCCGGGGAGCTGTTTTTT.

This clonotype was detected ten times or more. The chain uses TRBV5-1 and TRBJ2-7, with 7 positions matching TRBD2. This CDR3 spans 14 amino acids. CDR1 and CDR2 (germline): SGHRS, YFSETQ. After removal of 8 bases from V and 0 bases from J, the junction contained 8 bases not matched to a gene. The CDR3, as DNA: TGCGCCAGTCATAACCGGGACTACTCCTACGAGCAGTACTTC. Its protein product is CASHNRDYSYEQYF.

This clonotype occurred many times. The rearrangement uses TRBV5-4 and TRBJ2-6; D is possibly TRBD1 or TRBD2 (5 bases each). The CDR3 consists of 18 residues. The germline V gene encodes CDR1 SGHNT and CDR2 YYREEE (reference sequence). V lost 4 bases and J 0 bases, leaving 17 bases between the germline ends. The CDR3 DNA reads as TGTGCCAGCAGCGCCCCCGGGACGGGGCCCTCTGGGGCCAACGTCCTGACTTTC. Translated: CASSAPGTGPSGANVLTF.

This clonotype was recorded at least ten times. The chain joins TRBV24-1 to TRBJ2-1; no firm D call. Germline CDR1 is KGHDR and CDR2 is SFDVKD. Trimming left V 3 bases short and J 3 bases short, with 14 bases between. The CDR3 loop spans 16 amino acids. The CDR3 DNA reads TGTGCCACCAGTGATGTGGACGCGAAACGCTACAATGAGCAGTTCTTC. As protein: CATSDVDAKRYNEQFF.

This clonotype came up many times. The chain recombines TRBV12-3 or TRBV12-4 with TRBJ2-1; D possibly uses TRBD1 or TRBD2 (6 bases each). This CDR3 contains 13 residues. V was cut by 3 bases and J by 8 bases, with 11 bases left in between. CDR3 DNA sequence: TGTGCCAGCAGTTTCCTCGGGGGCGATGAGCAGTTCTTC. Protein sequence: CASSFLGGDEQFF.

The table lists this clonotype with a few counts. V and J are TRBV27 and TRBJ2-7; D might be TRBD2 (7 bases). This CDR3 is built from 17 residues. Trimming took off 6 bases at V and 4 bases at J, with 25 bases between the two ends. Germline V gene sequence: CDR1 MNHEY, CDR2 SMNVEV (reference sequence). CDR3 nucleotide sequence: TGTGCCAGCAGCCCTTCCCTTGGGGAGGGGGATCTTTACGAGCAGTACTTC. As protein: CASSPSLGEGDLYEQYF.

Ten or more counts support this clonotype. The V call is TRBV5-1, the J call TRBJ1-4; 9 nucleotides agree with TRBD1. J gave up 3 bases and V 0 bases, and 6 bases lay outside the gene matches. There are 17 residues in the CDR3. Germline CDR1 SGHRS, CDR2 YFSETQ. CDR3 loop: CASSLEGTGIPNEKLFF. The CDR3 bases are TGCGCCAGCAGCTTGGAGGGGACAGGGATTCCTAATGAAAAACTGTTTTTT.

This clonotype was recorded at least ten times. The V call is TRBV28, the J call TRBJ2-1; D is ambiguous. The CDR3 contains 12 residues. CDR1 is MDHEN and CDR2 is SYDVKM in the germline V gene. V shed 8 bases and J shed 8 bases, with 13 bases lying between them. CDR3 sequence reads: CASLNSRDEQFF. Written as DNA, the CDR3 is TGTGCCAGCCTCAATTCTAGGGATGAGCAGTTCTTC.

This clonotype was seen repeatedly, ten times or more. This chain uses TRBV7-2 with TRBJ1-1; 7 positions agree with TRBD1. J gave up 0 bases and V 3 bases, and 1 base lay outside the gene matches. The CDR3 runs 14 residues. Germline V gives CDR1 SGHTA, CDR2 FQGNSA. The CDR3, as DNA: TGTGCCAGCAGCTTTGGGACAGTGAACACTGAAGCTTTCTTT. It yields the protein CASSFGTVNTEAFF.

This clonotype has ten or more counts. J is TRBJ2-2 and V is TRBV20-1; 7 nucleotides agree with TRBD1. From germline, CDR1 is DFQATT and CDR2 SNEGSKA (reference sequence). After removal of 6 bases from V and 0 bases from J, the junction contained 7 bases not matched to a gene. CDR3 length equals 15 residues. This CDR3 reads CSATRTGANTGELFF. The CDR3 nucleotides read TGCAGTGCCACCCGGACAGGCGCGAACACCGGGGAGCTGTTTTTT.

The table lists this clonotype with many counts. The chain combines TRBV6-1 with TRBJ2-3, with 11 bases aligning to TRBD2. Germline assignment: CDR1 MNHNS and CDR2 SASEGT. V was pared by 4 bases and J by 4 bases, with 4 bases of the junction left unmatched. This CDR3 has 15 residues. The CDR3 here is CASSGSGRASDTQYF. For the CDR3, the DNA is TGTGCCAGCAGTGGTAGCGGGAGGGCCTCAGATACGCAGTATTTT.

There are many counts of this clonotype. The J gene is TRBJ1-4, the V gene TRBV3-1; D is possibly TRBD1 (5 bases). The CDR3 has 14 amino acids. V lost 3 bases and J lost 8, with 13 bases in between. Germline values: CDR1 LGHDT, CDR2 YNNKEL (reference sequence). CDR3 DNA sequence: TGTGCCAGCAGCCAGGGGGATCTAGAGGAAAAACTGTTTTTT. It translates to CASSQGDLEEKLFF.

This clonotype is medium-sized in the sample. This chain connects TRBV7-9 to TRBJ2-3, with D possibly being TRBD2 (5 bases). With 6 bases removed from V and 2 bases from J, the gap between germline ends came to 9 bases. Germline-derived CDR1 and CDR2 are SEHNR and FQNEAQ (reference sequence). The CDR3 extends over 13 amino acids. The CDR3 DNA reads as TGTGCCAGCAGAGCGGAAGCCACAGATACGCAGTATTTT. Translation gives CASRAEATDTQYF.

By share of the sample, this clonotype is medium-sized. The J gene is TRBJ1-1, the V gene TRBV28; D unclear. Trimming left V 6 bases short and J 8 bases short, with 22 bases between. This CDR3 region has 15 residues. Germline V gene lookup returns CDR1 MDHEN and CDR2 SYDVKM. The CDR3 coding sequence is TGTGCCAGCAGCCCATTCGGGCTTATCAAGGCCGAAGCTTTCTTT. Amino acids: CASSPFGLIKAEAFF.

This clonotype was seen repeatedly, ten times or more. The rearrangement uses TRBV7-6 and TRBJ2-7; D remains ambiguous. The V end was cut by 5 bases, the J end by 0 bases, with 14 bases between. Germline loops: CDR1 SGHVS, CDR2 FNYEAQ. CDR3 size: 15 residues. The CDR3 sequence: CASSPQGGSSYEQYF. The CDR3 DNA is TGTGCCAGCAGCCCTCAAGGTGGTAGCTCCTACGAGCAGTACTTC.

This clonotype was observed at least ten times. This chain connects TRBV20-1 to TRBJ2-7, with D perhaps being TRBD1 or TRBD2 (5 bases each). Germline lookup yields CDR1 DFQATT and CDR2 SNEGSKA (reference sequence). Between the trimmed V and J ends, which lost 4 bases and 2 bases, there was a span of 12 bases. This CDR3 region has 13 residues. The CDR3 DNA sequence: TGCAGTGCTATCCGGGACCAAGCCTACGAGCAGTACTTC. This codes for CSAIRDQAYEQYF.